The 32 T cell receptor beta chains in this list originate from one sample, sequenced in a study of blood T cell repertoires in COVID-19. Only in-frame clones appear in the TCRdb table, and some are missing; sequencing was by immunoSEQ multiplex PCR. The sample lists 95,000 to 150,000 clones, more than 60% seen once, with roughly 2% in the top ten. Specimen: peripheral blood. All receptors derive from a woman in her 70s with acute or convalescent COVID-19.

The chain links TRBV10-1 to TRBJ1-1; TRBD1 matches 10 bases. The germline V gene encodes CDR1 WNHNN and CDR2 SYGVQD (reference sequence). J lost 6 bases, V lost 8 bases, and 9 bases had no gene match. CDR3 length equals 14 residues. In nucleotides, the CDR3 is TGCGCCAGCTCCCGGGACAGGGGTAACGCTGAAGCTTTCTTT. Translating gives CASSRDRGNAEAFF.

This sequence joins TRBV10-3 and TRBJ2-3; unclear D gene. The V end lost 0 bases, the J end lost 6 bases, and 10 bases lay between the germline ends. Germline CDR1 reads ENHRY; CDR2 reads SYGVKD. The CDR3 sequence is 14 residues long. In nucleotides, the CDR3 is TGTGCCATCAGTGAGTCGACACCAGGCGATACGCAGTATTTT. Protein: CAISESTPGDTQYF.

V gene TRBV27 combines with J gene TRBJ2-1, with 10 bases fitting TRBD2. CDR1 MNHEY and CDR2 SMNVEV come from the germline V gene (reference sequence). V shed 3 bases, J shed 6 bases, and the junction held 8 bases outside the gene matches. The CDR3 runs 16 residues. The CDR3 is CASSFSPGTSVNEQFF. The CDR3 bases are TGTGCCAGCAGTTTTTCCCCCGGGACTAGCGTCAATGAGCAGTTCTTC.

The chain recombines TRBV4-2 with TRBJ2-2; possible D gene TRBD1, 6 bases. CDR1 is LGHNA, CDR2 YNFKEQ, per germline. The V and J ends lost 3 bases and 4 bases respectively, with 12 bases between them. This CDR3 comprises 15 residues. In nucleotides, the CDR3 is TGTGCCAGCAGCCACCCACAGGGTCCCACCGGGGAGCTGTTTTTT. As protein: CASSHPQGPTGELFF.

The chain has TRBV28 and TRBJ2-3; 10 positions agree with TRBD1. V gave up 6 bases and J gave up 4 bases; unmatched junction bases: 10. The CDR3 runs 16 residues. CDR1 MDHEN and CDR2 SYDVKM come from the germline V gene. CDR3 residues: CASSAPGTGAADTQYF. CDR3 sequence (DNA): TGTGCCAGCAGCGCTCCCGGGACAGGGGCGGCAGATACGCAGTATTTT.

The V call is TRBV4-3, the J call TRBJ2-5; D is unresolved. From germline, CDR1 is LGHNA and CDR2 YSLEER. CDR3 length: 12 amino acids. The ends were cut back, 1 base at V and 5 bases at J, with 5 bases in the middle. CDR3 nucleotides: TGCGCCAGCAGCCAAGGCCGGGAGACCCAGTACTTC. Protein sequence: CASSQGRETQYF.

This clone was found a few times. The CDR3 DNA is TGTGCCAGCTCACCGGGGGAGGGAGTCAATCAGCCCCAGCATTTT. Translated, it gives CASSPGEGVNQPQHF. J is TRBJ1-5 and V is TRBV18; D is perhaps TRBD1 (5 bases). The V gene lost 3 bases and the J gene lost 3 bases, with 12 bases spanning the gap. The germline gives CDR1 KGHSH, CDR2 LQKENI. This CDR3 has 15 amino acids.

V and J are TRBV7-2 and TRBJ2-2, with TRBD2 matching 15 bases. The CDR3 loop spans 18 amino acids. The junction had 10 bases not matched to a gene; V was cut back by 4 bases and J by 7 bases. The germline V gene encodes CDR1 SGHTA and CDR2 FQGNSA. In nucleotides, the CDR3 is TGTGCCAGCAGCTATAGGACTAGCGGGGGGGCTGCGAACGGGGAGCTGTTTTTT. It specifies CASSYRTSGGAANGELFF.

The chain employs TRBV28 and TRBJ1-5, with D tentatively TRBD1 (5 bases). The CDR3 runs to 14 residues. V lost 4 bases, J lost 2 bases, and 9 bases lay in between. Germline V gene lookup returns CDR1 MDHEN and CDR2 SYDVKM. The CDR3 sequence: CASSYPGGNQPQHF. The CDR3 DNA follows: TGTGCCAGCAGTTATCCGGGGGGCAATCAGCCCCAGCATTTT.

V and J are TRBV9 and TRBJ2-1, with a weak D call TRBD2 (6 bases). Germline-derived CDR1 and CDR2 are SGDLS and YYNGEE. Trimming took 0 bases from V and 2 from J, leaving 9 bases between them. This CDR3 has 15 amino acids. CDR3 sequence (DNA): TGTGCCAGCAGCGTAGACGGGGAGGCCTACAATGAGCAGTTCTTC. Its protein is CASSVDGEAYNEQFF.

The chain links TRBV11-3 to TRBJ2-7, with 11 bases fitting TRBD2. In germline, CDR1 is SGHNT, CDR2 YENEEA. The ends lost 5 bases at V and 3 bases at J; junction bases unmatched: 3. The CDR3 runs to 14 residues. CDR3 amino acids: CASSPTSGSYEQYF. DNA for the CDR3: TGTGCCAGCAGCCCCACTAGCGGGAGCTACGAGCAGTACTTC.

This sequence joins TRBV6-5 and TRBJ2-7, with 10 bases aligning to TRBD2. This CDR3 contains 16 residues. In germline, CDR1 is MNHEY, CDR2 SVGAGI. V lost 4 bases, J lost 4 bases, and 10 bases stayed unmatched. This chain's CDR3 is CASSWGAGGPFYEQYF. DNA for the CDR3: TGTGCCAGCAGTTGGGGAGCGGGAGGGCCCTTTTACGAGCAGTACTTC.

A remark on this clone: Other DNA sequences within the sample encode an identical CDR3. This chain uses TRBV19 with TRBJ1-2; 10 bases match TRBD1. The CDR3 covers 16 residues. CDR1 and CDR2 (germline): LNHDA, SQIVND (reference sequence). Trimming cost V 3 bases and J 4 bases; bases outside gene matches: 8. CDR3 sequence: CASSISPGQGSYGYTF. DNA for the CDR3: TGTGCCAGTAGTATCTCCCCGGGACAGGGGAGCTATGGCTACACCTTC.

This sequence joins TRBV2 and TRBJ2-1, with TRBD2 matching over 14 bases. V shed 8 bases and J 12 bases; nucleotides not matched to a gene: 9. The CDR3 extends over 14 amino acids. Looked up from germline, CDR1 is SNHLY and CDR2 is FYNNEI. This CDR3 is CASAGTSGRIAQFF. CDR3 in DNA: TGTGCCAGCGCCGGGACTAGCGGGAGAATTGCGCAGTTCTTC.

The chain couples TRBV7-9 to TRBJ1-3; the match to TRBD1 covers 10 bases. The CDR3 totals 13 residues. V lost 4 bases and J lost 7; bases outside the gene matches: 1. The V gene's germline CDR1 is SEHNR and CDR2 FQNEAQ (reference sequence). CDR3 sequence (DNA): TGTGCCAGCAGCTCGGGACAGGGGAACACCATATATTTT. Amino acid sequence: CASSSGQGNTIYF.

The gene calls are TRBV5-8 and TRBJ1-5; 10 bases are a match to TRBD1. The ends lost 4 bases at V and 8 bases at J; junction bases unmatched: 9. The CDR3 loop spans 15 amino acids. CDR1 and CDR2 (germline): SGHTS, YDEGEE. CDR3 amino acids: CASSPTGGRREPQHF. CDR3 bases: TGTGCCAGCAGCCCGACAGGGGGCCGCAGGGAGCCCCAGCATTTT.

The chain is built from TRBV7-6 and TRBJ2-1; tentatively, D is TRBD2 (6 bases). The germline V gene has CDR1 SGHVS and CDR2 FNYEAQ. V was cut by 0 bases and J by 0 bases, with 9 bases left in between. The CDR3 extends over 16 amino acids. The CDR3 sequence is CASSLASGSSYNEQFF. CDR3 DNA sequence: TGTGCCAGCAGCTTAGCATCCGGGAGCTCCTACAATGAGCAGTTCTTC.

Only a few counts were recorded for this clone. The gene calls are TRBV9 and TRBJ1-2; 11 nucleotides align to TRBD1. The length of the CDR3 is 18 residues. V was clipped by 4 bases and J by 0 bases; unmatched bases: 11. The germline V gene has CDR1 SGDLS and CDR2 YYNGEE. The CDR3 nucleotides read TGTGCCAGCAGCCAACAGTTCGGGACAGGGGGACCTAACTATGGCTACACCTTC. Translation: CASSQQFGTGGPNYGYTF.

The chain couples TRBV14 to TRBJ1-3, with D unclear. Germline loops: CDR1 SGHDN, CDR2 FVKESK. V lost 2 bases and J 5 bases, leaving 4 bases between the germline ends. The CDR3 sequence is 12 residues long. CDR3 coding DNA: TGTGCCAGCAGCCAAACTAGAAACACCATATATTTT. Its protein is CASSQTRNTIYF.

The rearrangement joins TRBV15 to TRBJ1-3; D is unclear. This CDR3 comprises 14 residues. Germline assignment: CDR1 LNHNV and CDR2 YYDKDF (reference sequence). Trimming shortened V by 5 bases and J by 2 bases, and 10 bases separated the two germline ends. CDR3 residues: CATSPGLTGNTIYF. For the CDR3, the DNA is TGTGCCACCAGCCCCGGACTAACTGGAAACACCATATATTTT. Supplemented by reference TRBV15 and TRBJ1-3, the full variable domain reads DAMVIQNPRYQVTQFGKPVTLSCSQTLNHNVMYWYQQKSSQAPKLLFHYYDKDFNNEADTPDNFQSRRPNTSFCFLDIRSPGLGDTAMYLCATSPGLTGNTIYFGEGSWLTVV.

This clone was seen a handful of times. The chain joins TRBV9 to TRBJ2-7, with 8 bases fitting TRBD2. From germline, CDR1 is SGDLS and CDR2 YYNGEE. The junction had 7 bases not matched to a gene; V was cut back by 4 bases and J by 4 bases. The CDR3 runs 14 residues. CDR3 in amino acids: CASSLGSGIYEQYF. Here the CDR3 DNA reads TGTGCCAGCAGCTTGGGTAGCGGGATTTACGAGCAGTACTTC.

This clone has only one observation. CDR3: CASSLGPRQGSNIQYF. The CDR3 bases are TGTGCCAGCAGCTTAGGACCCCGACAGGGATCAAACATTCAGTACTTC. V and J are TRBV11-2 and TRBJ2-4; 7 bases align to TRBD1. The V gene end was trimmed by 1 base and the J gene end by 6 bases; junction bases not matched to a gene: 9. This CDR3 comprises 16 residues. CDR1 and CDR2 (germline): SGHAT, FQNNGV.

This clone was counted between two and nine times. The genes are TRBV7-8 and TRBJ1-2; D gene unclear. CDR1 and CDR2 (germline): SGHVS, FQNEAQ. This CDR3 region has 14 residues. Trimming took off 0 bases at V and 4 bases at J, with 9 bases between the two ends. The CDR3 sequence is CASSLATTGYGYTF. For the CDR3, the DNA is TGTGCCAGCAGCTTAGCGACAACCGGCTATGGCTACACCTTC. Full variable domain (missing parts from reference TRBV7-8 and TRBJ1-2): GAGVSQSPRYKVAKRGQDVALRCDPISGHVSLFWYQQALGQGPEFLTYFQNEAQLDKSGLPSDRFFAERPEGSVSTLKIQRTQQEDSAVYLCASSLATTGYGYTFGSGTRLTVV.

CDR3 sequence reads: CASSPQRERRTQYF. CDR3 sequence (DNA): TGTGCCAGCAGTCCCCAGCGGGAGCGGAGGACGCAGTATTTT. The V call is TRBV27, the J call TRBJ2-3; 8 bases are shared with TRBD2. The CDR3 is 14 amino acids. The germline V gene has CDR1 MNHEY and CDR2 SMNVEV (reference sequence). The V and J ends lost 5 bases and 9 bases, in that order; junction bases with no gene match: 10.

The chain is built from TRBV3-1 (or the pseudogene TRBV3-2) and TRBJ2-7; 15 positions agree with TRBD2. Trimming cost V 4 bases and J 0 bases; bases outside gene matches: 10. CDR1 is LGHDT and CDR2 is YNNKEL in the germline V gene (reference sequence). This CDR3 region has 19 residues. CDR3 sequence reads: CASSRSTGTSGGLSYEQYF. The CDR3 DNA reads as TGTGCCAGCAGCCGATCGACCGGGACTAGCGGGGGGCTCTCCTACGAGCAGTACTTC.

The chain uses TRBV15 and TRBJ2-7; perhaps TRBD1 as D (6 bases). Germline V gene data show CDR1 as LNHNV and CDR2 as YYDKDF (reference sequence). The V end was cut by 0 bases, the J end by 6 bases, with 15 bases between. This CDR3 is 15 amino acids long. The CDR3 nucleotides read TGTGCCACCAGCAGAGATCGCTCCAGGGGTATCGAGCAGTACTTC. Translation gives CATSRDRSRGIEQYF.

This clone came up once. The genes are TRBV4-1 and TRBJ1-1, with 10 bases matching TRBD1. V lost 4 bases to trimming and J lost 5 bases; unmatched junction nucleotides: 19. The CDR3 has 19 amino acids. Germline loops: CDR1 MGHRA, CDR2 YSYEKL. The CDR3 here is CASSPLGDRGTRGGTEAFF. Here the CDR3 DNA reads TGCGCCAGCAGCCCCCTAGGGGACAGGGGAACTCGAGGTGGGACTGAAGCTTTCTTT.

The CDR3 region is CASSERGGSGNTIYF. The DNA for the CDR3 is TGTGCCAGCAGTGAACGGGGAGGCTCTGGAAACACCATATATTTT. This rearrangement joins TRBV6-1 to TRBJ1-3; D not certain. The germline V gene has CDR1 MNHNS and CDR2 SASEGT. This CDR3 has 15 residues. V was clipped by 2 bases and J by 0 bases, with 8 bases between them.

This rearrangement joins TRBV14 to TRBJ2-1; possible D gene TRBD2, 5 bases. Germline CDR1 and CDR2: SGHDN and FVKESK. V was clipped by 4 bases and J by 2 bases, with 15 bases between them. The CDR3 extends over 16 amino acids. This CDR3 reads CASSPQYSGTYNEQFF. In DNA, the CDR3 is TGTGCCAGCAGCCCCCAATACAGCGGCACCTACAATGAGCAGTTCTTC.

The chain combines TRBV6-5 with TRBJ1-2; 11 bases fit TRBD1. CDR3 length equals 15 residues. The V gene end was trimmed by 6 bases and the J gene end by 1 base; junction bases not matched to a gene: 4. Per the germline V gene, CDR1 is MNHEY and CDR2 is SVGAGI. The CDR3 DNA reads TGTGCCAGCAGAGGACAGGGGGCCTTTAACTATGGCTACACCTTC. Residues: CASRGQGAFNYGYTF.

In DNA, the CDR3 is TGTGCCAGCAGTCCCGCCTTCGGGGCTTTCTTT. It specifies CASSPAFGAFF. The rearrangement links TRBV6-5 to TRBJ1-1; D remains ambiguous. The ends were cut back, 5 bases at V and 11 bases at J, with 12 bases in the middle. This CDR3 contains 11 residues. Germline CDR1 and CDR2: MNHEY and SVGAGI.

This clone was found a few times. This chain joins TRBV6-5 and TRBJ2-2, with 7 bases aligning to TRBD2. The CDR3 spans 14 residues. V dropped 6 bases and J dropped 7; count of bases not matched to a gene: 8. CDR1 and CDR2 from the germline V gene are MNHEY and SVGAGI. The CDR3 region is CASSLSGVYGELFF. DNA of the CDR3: TGTGCCAGCAGCTTAAGCGGGGTATACGGGGAGCTGTTTTTT.